The sequence of this TCR beta chain was determined in a study of T-cell memory formation after mild COVID-19. Overall study context: There were largely donor-specific TCR clusters. Study-wide findings and caveats: Contracting CD4+ clones lay largely in CM and EM, with CD8+ ones residing in EMRA. Certain responding clones were present in pre-infection memory, suggesting participation of cross-reactive memory.

The V segment lost 6 bases and the J segment 12 bases; nucleotides outside the gene matches: 11. This CDR3 is 14 amino acids long. As for this clonotype: Its antigen is as yet unknown.

5'RACE with constant-segment primers built TCRalpha and TCRbeta cDNA libraries with UMIs. TCRdb itself ran the 5' RACE reads through MiXCR, one entry per CDR3 protein. The table includes around 370,000 distinct CDR3 sequences, more than 20% detected once. The TCR was taken from an adult woman who had mild COVID-19 (a few samples of this study predate the infection). Cell type and time point are not known. The V and J genes are TRBV12-3 or TRBV12-4 and TRBJ2-1; 10 bases fit TRBD2. The source material was PBMCs or a T cell subset sorted from them (not recorded which). The CDR3 DNA is TGTGCCAGCAGGACCGACCACTGGACTAGCGGGCAGTTCTTC. The encoded protein is CASRTDHWTSGQFF.